These T cell receptor beta chains were read from a single sample in a study of T cell responses to AZD1222 COVID-19 vaccine. Produced via immunoSEQ multiplex PCR; TCRdb's table is partial and in-frame only. The sample contains approximately 80,000 clones, more than 80% of which appear only once. Material: peripheral blood, obtained on day 0 of AZD1222 vaccination. These receptor sequences come from an adult in good health. CDR3s leave out the opening cysteine and the closing phenylalanine or tryptophan.

j_gene | v_gene | CDR3aa
TRBJ1-1 | TRBV5-4 | ASSLGRQENEAF
TRBJ1-2 | TRBV27 | ASTVGPPYGYT
TRBJ2-5 | TRBV11-3 | ASSLYRYSMETQY
TRBJ1-1 | TRBV11-3 | ASSASWNTEAF
TRBJ1-1 | TRBV11-2 | ASSLVGGLEAF
TRBJ1-1 | TRBV11-3 | ASSLEERGRPVVF
TRBJ2-7 | TRBV5-4 | ASSSPAGGNEQY
TRBJ1-2 | TRBV25-1 | ASSEPGQVYYGYT
TRBJ2-7 | TRBV7-2 | ASSHLLARGEQY
TRBJ1-1 | TRBV5-5 | ASSLMMNTEAF
TRBJ2-7 | TRBV3-1/TRBV3-2 | ATHTTGQFEQY
TRBJ2-3 | TRBV11-3 | ASRPTHATQY
TRBJ1-6 | TRBV11-2 | ASSPQGTRLLAPLH
TRBJ1-1 | TRBV6-5 | ASKIPENTEAF
TRBJ1-1 | TRBV7-2 | ASTSGFGDTEAF
TRBJ2-5 | TRBV4-1 | ASSQEEETQY
TRBJ1-1 | TRBV7-3 | ASSSGPSNTEAF
TRBJ2-5 | TRBV6-5 | ASSYRHPQETQY
TRBJ1-2 | TRBV5-1 | ASSLRQGAPGYT
TRBJ2-5 | TRBV11-2 | ASSLYGSIAETQY
TRBJ2-4 | TRBV7-8 | ASSSLGQGNIQY
TRBJ1-4 | TRBV27 | ASRRGAQNEKLF
TRBJ2-7 | TRBV27 | ASSSTGSLFAYEQY
TRBJ1-1 | TRBV18 | ASSPIDLPTGGTEAF